The clone carrying this T cell receptor (beta chain) was observed at least ten times. Time point indicated: blood at routine non-recurrence follow-up after resection. Sequencing covered unsorted whole RNA taken from tumor, nontumor lung or frozen PBMC. This entry is derived from a study of spatial heterogeneity in lung cancer. Study context: Samples came from roughly 72 TRACERx patients with untreated early-stage lung cancer.

Every TCR cDNA molecule carried a tag that served as a unique molecular identifier. Using its own MiXCR run on the 5' RACE reads, TCRdb lists one record per CDR3 protein. The table includes 35,000 to 45,000 distinct CDR3 sequences, just over 7.5% detected once. This CDR3 has 17 amino acids. V shed 0 bases and J shed 4 bases, with 18 bases lying between them. Germline CDR1 and CDR2: MNHEY and SVGAGI. This sequence was found in a male donor with early-stage non-small cell lung cancer. The chain uses TRBV6-5 and TRBJ1-1; D remains unclear. This material consisted of PBMCs, taken at follow-up. CDR3 sequence (DNA): TGTGCCAGCAGTTACTCGAGAACGGCGGCGATGGTCACTGAAGCTTTCTTT. Protein sequence: CASSYSRTAAMVTEAFF.